What follows are 29 T cell receptor beta chains derived from one specimen sequenced in a study of shared clonotypes between healthy human individuals. Produced via immunoSEQ multiplex PCR; TCRdb's table is partial and in-frame only. The sample contains roughly 1.5 million clones, about 98% of which appear only once. Sequences were obtained from naive CD4+ T cells sorted from blood. Specified subset: CD45RA+ positively selected. Receptors were obtained from a man younger than 40 in good health.

The rearrangement uses TRBV27 and TRBJ1-2; 12 bases fit TRBD1. V dropped 7 bases and J dropped 4; count of bases not matched to a gene: 1. The CDR3 runs 13 residues. Germline CDR1 reads MNHEY; CDR2 reads SMNVEV (reference sequence). The CDR3 coding sequence is TGTGCCAGCAAGGGACAGGGGGCCTATGGCTACACCTTC. Residues: CASKGQGAYGYTF.

This sequence joins TRBV4-3 and TRBJ2-5, with 12 bases lining up with TRBD1. Matching the DNA end better, TRBJ2-7 makes the J call doubtful. CDR1 is LGHNA and CDR2 is YSLEER in the germline V gene. The CDR3 runs 16 residues. The CDR3, as DNA: TGCGCCAGCAGCCAAGATTTCGGGACAGGGGGCCACGAGCAGTACTTC. Its protein is CASSQDFGTGGHEQYF.

This clone is a singleton in its sample. The chain carries TRBV6-5 and TRBJ2-3; 7 bases map to TRBD2. Germline values: CDR1 MNHEY, CDR2 SVGAGI. The CDR3 extends over 14 amino acids. V lost 6 bases and J lost 6; bases outside the gene matches: 9. The CDR3 DNA reads TGTGCCAGCAGAAGACTAGCTCCGAGGGATACGCAGTATTTT. This encodes CASRRLAPRDTQYF.

V usage is TRBV29-1 and J usage is TRBJ1-1; TRBD1 aligns across 7 bases. The V and J ends lost 7 bases and 2 bases, in that order; junction bases with no gene match: 4. Germline lookup yields CDR1 SQVTM and CDR2 ANQGSEA. This CDR3 has 12 amino acids. The CDR3 sequence: CSANRGNTEAFF. CDR3 DNA: TGCAGCGCGAACAGGGGAAACACTGAAGCTTTCTTT.

CDR3 bases: TGTGCCAGCAGCCCGACGGGGGGGAGGGAGACCCAGTACTTC. It yields the protein CASSPTGGRETQYF. The chain carries TRBV7-6 and TRBJ2-5, with 8 bases that match TRBD2. There are 14 residues in the CDR3. Germline V gene data show CDR1 as SGHVS and CDR2 as FNYEAQ. The trim removed 5 bases at V and 5 bases at J, leaving 7 bases unmatched.

The chain uses TRBV5-1 and TRBJ1-1; weak D call: TRBD1 (5 bases). Germline V lookup: CDR1 SGHRS, CDR2 YFSETQ. CDR3 length equals 14 residues. V dropped 1 base and J dropped 11 bases, with 18 bases sitting between them. Here the CDR3 DNA reads TGCGCCAGCAGCTTGCGAGACAGATCCATGGCGGCTTTCTTT. Translated, it gives CASSLRDRSMAAFF.

V usage is TRBV5-1 and J usage is TRBJ2-1; D not certain. Germline lookup yields CDR1 SGHRS and CDR2 YFSETQ. The CDR3 covers 13 residues. V was cut by 4 bases and J by 9 bases, with 14 bases left in between. The DNA of the CDR3 is TGCGCCAGCAGCGCGGACCGTCTCGGTGAGCAGTTCTTC. Its translation: CASSADRLGEQFF.

The V and J genes are TRBV6-6 and TRBJ2-3, with 9 nucleotides matching TRBD1. The junction had 7 bases not matched to a gene; V was cut back by 2 bases and J by 4 bases. The CDR3 sequence is 16 residues long. In germline, CDR1 is MNHNY, CDR2 SVGAGI (reference sequence). In nucleotides, the CDR3 is TGTGCCAGCAGTTACGGACAGGGGAGGAGGCCAGATACGCAGTATTTT. As protein: CASSYGQGRRPDTQYF.

Comments on this clone: The sample carries other DNA sequences with the same CDR3. The chain is built from TRBV6-5 and TRBJ2-4; D ambiguous. The germline CDR1 and CDR2 sequences are MNHEY and SVGAGI. Between the trimmed V and J ends, which lost 0 bases and 0 bases, there was a span of 6 bases. There are 15 residues in the CDR3. The CDR3 reads CASSYSRVAKNIQYF. In nucleotides, the CDR3 is TGTGCCAGCAGTTACTCAAGGGTAGCCAAAAACATTCAGTACTTC.

The rearrangement links TRBV7-2 to TRBJ2-3, with D perhaps TRBD2 (7 bases). The CDR3 contains 16 residues. Trimming removed 4 bases at V and 4 bases at J, with 18 bases between. Germline loops: CDR1 SGHTA, CDR2 FQGNSA. The CDR3 here is CASSSEGGRAADTQYF. CDR3 nucleotide sequence: TGTGCCAGCAGCTCCGAGGGGGGGAGGGCGGCAGATACGCAGTATTTT.

The rearrangement joins TRBV11-2 to TRBJ2-3; 11 bases align to TRBD2. The CDR3 spans 18 residues. Looked up from germline, CDR1 is SGHAT and CDR2 is FQNNGV. V lost 3 bases, J lost 7 bases, and 15 bases stayed unmatched. Written as DNA, the CDR3 is TGTGCCAGCAGCTTGGGGACTAGCGGTCCTTTGAGCGTAAATACGCAGTATTTT. It specifies CASSLGTSGPLSVNTQYF.

In nucleotides, the CDR3 is TGTGCCAGCAGGGACGGACGCTCTGGGGCCAACGTCCTGACTTTC. It encodes CASRDGRSGANVLTF. The chain combines TRBV6-9 with TRBJ2-6; D remains ambiguous. V lost 6 bases and J lost 0, with 9 bases in between. This CDR3 spans 15 amino acids. CDR1 and CDR2 from the germline V gene are MNHGY and SVAAGI.

The chain recombines TRBV7-9 with TRBJ2-1; no definite D call. V dropped 5 bases and J dropped 0 bases, with 14 bases sitting between them. CDR3 length: 16 residues. The germline CDR1 and CDR2 sequences are SEHNR and FQNEAQ (reference sequence). CDR3 nucleotides: TGTGCCAGCAGCAGGTCCGGAGAGAGCTCCTACAATGAGCAGTTCTTC. Its protein is CASSRSGESSYNEQFF.

This sequence joins TRBV7-2 and TRBJ2-2; the D is unclear. CDR1 and CDR2 (germline): SGHTA, FQGNSA. Trimming shortened V by 7 bases and J by 0 bases, and 12 bases separated the two germline ends. The CDR3 covers 15 residues. For the CDR3, the DNA is TGTGCCAGCAACGTCCAGGTGGCGAACACCGGGGAGCTGTTTTTT. Amino acid sequence: CASNVQVANTGELFF.

CDR3 in DNA: TGTGCCAGCAGGGACAGCCCAACTAATGAAAAACTGTTTTTT. This translates into CASRDSPTNEKLFF. The chain links TRBV6-5 to TRBJ1-4; D is possibly TRBD1 (6 bases). The CDR3 sequence is 14 residues long. Trimming took 6 bases from V and 0 from J, leaving 8 bases between them. Germline V gene data show CDR1 as MNHEY and CDR2 as SVGAGI.

The chain links TRBV28 to TRBJ1-2; 7 bases fit TRBD1. V shed 5 bases and J 8 bases; nucleotides not matched to a gene: 20. This CDR3 is built from 17 residues. The V gene's germline CDR1 is MDHEN and CDR2 SYDVKM. Here the CDR3 DNA reads TGTGCCAGCAGTCAAGGAGGACAGGCCGCCAACTATGAGGGCTACACCTTC. Residues: CASSQGGQAANYEGYTF.

The J gene is TRBJ1-4, the V gene TRBV5-1, with TRBD1 matching 7 bases. The CDR3 has 14 amino acids. V gave up 2 bases and J gave up 8 bases; unmatched junction bases: 6. CDR1 SGHRS and CDR2 YFSETQ come from the germline V gene. The chain's CDR3 is CASSLTGAGEKLFF. The CDR3 DNA is TGCGCCAGCAGCTTAACAGGGGCTGGGGAAAAACTGTTTTTT.

J is TRBJ2-2 and V is TRBV6-1, with 8 bases that match TRBD1. The germline V gene encodes CDR1 MNHNS and CDR2 SASEGT. V trimming: 6 bases; J trimming: 7 bases; junction bases outside the gene matches: 10. The CDR3 has 15 amino acids. The chain's CDR3 is CASRSDRGSVGELFF. The CDR3 nucleotides read TGTGCCAGCAGATCCGACAGGGGCAGCGTCGGGGAGCTGTTTTTT.

V gene TRBV7-3 combines with J gene TRBJ2-1, with D tentatively TRBD1 or TRBD2 (5 bases each). CDR1 is SGHTA, CDR2 FQGTGA, per germline. The CDR3 has 14 amino acids. Trimming stripped 1 base from V and 5 bases from J, with 9 bases between. DNA of the CDR3: TGTGCCAGCAGCTTAAAACTAGGGGACAATGAGCAGTTCTTC. Translated, it gives CASSLKLGDNEQFF. The full variable domain, its missing parts supplied by reference TRBV7-3 and TRBJ2-1, is GAGVSQTPSNKVTEKGKYVELRCDPISGHTALYWYRQSLGQGPEFLIYFQGTGAADDSGLPNDRFFAVRPEGSVSTLKIQRTERGDSAVYLCASSLKLGDNEQFFGPGTRLTVL.

The chain joins TRBV28 to TRBJ2-1; the match to TRBD1 covers 10 bases. Germline loops: CDR1 MDHEN, CDR2 SYDVKM. J was trimmed by 0 bases and V by 5 bases; bases with no gene match: 16. The CDR3 sequence is 20 residues long. The CDR3 nucleotides are TGTGCCAGCAGTCCCGGGACAGGGGTCCGATCCCAGAGCTCCTACAATGAGCAGTTCTTC. Protein sequence: CASSPGTGVRSQSSYNEQFF.

The V gene is TRBV6-1, the J gene TRBJ2-5, with 9 bases identical to TRBD2. V was pared by 7 bases and J by 2 bases, with 5 bases of the junction left unmatched. This CDR3 spans 14 amino acids. Germline assignment: CDR1 MNHNS and CDR2 SASEGT. Here the CDR3 DNA reads TGTGCCAGCATGGGGACTAGCTATCAAGAGACCCAGTACTTC. Translating it yields CASMGTSYQETQYF.

Details on this clone: At the DNA level, this CDR3 is encoded by other sequences in the same sample as well. This chain joins TRBV5-1 and TRBJ2-2; TRBD2 aligns across 10 bases. From germline, CDR1 is SGHRS and CDR2 YFSETQ. This CDR3 has 16 residues. V was pared by 4 bases and J by 2 bases, with 5 bases of the junction left unmatched. CDR3 sequence: CASSLRTSGNTGELFF. For the CDR3, the DNA is TGCGCCAGCAGCCTCCGGACTAGCGGAAACACCGGGGAGCTGTTTTTT.

This clone was detected only once. The chain is built from TRBV7-6 and TRBJ2-6; either TRBD1 or TRBD2 may supply D (5 bases each). Germline V lookup: CDR1 SGHVS, CDR2 FNYEAQ. The V end was cut by 4 bases, the J end by 0 bases, with 7 bases between. This CDR3 contains 15 residues. The chain's CDR3 is CASSSGPSGANVLTF. The CDR3 coding sequence is TGTGCCAGCAGCTCGGGGCCCTCTGGGGCCAACGTCCTGACTTTC. Full variable domain (missing parts from reference TRBV7-6 and TRBJ2-6): GAGVSQSPRYKVTKRGQDVALRCDPISGHVSLYWYRQALGQGPEFLTYFNYEAQQDKSGLPNDRFSAERPEGSISTLTIQRTEQRDSAMYRCASSSGPSGANVLTFGAGSRLTVL.

On this clone itself: This specimen includes other DNA sequences encoding the same CDR3. J is TRBJ2-2 and V is TRBV6-5; D remains unclear. Trimming removed 2 bases at V and 5 bases at J, with 6 bases between. The CDR3 runs to 13 residues. Germline V lookup: CDR1 MNHEY, CDR2 SVGAGI. The DNA for the CDR3 is TGTGCCAGCAGTTACGGTGGGACCGGGGAGCTGTTTTTT. This translates into CASSYGGTGELFF.

J is TRBJ1-2 and V is TRBV6-5, with D possibly being TRBD1 (5 bases). The CDR3 contains 14 residues. The germline V gene encodes CDR1 MNHEY and CDR2 SVGAGI. Deletions cut 7 bases from V and 4 bases from J, with 16 bases between. In DNA, the CDR3 is TGTGCCAGCACGAAAGGGGCGGATTCCTATGGCTACACCTTC. Protein: CASTKGADSYGYTF.

The chain combines TRBV2 with TRBJ1-4, with 8 bases aligning to TRBD1. Germline V gene sequence: CDR1 SNHLY, CDR2 FYNNEI. With 6 bases clipped from V and 6 bases from J, the junction kept 12 bases outside the gene matches. The CDR3 contains 16 residues. CDR3 DNA: TGTGCCAGCAGCGACAGGGACAGGCAAACCCATGAAAAACTGTTTTTT. Amino acids: CASSDRDRQTHEKLFF.

V is TRBV5-6 and J is TRBJ2-7; D gene ambiguous. In germline, CDR1 is SGHDT, CDR2 YYEEEE. The CDR3 runs 15 residues. The V end was cut by 2 bases, the J end by 6 bases, with 18 bases between. Here the CDR3 reads CASSFLTSPLSEQYF. CDR3 nucleotides: TGTGCCAGCAGCTTTCTGACTTCACCCCTCTCCGAGCAGTACTTC.

Of note for this clone: This CDR3 is also generated by other DNA sequences in the sample. The V gene is TRBV7-9, the J gene TRBJ2-7, with no clear D. Trimming removed 5 bases from V and 2 bases from J, with 7 bases in between. The CDR3 loop spans 12 amino acids. Germline lookup yields CDR1 SEHNR and CDR2 FQNEAQ (reference sequence). The CDR3 here is CASSPLPYEQYF. The CDR3 DNA sequence: TGTGCCAGCAGCCCTTTACCCTACGAGCAGTACTTC.

The gene calls are TRBV2 and TRBJ2-7; D remains unclear. V lost 2 bases, J lost 6 bases, and 14 bases lay in between. The germline gives CDR1 SNHLY, CDR2 FYNNEI. The CDR3 is 14 amino acids. The CDR3 spells CASSETPTFVEQYF. DNA of the CDR3: TGTGCCAGCAGTGAAACCCCGACCTTTGTCGAGCAGTACTTC. The full variable domain, rest sourced from reference TRBV2 and TRBJ2-7, is EPEVTQTPSHQVTQMGQEVILRCVPISNHLYFYWYRQILGQKVEFLVSFYNNEISEKSEIFDDQFSVERPDGSNFTLKIRSTKLEDSAMYFCASSETPTFVEQYFGPGTRLTVT.